This record concerns one T cell receptor beta chain sequence. Its antigen is unknown. The V and J ends lost 2 bases and 2 bases respectively, with 13 bases between them. Per the germline V gene, CDR1 is MNHNS and CDR2 is SASEGT. The CDR3 totals 16 residues. Produced via immunoSEQ multiplex PCR; TCRdb's table is partial and in-frame only. The data hold about 8,500 clones, with around 82% observed a single time. These data are taken from a study of PD-1 blockade in classical Hodgkin lymphoma. General study results and limits: Newly diagnosed patients and complete responders had comparable diversity at baseline. By C4D1, diversity of CD4+ TCRs had risen significantly, whereas that of CD8+ TCRs had not.

In every patient, relapse followed autologous stem cell transplantation, while exposure to brentuximab vedotin differed. Magnetic negative selection was used to purify CD4+ T cells from PBMCs that had been thawed. The sample here was CD4+ T cells from blood, taken at baseline. The sequence derives from a human donor with classical Hodgkin lymphoma. The V gene is TRBV6-1, the J gene TRBJ1-5; maybe TRBD1 (6 bases). The chain's CDR3 is CASSEFGGLGNQPQHF. The CDR3 region has the DNA TGTGCCAGCAGTGAATTCGGGGGGCTGGGCAATCAGCCCCAGCATTTT.